The 5 T cell receptor beta chains presented below share a single source sample, sequenced in a study of blood T cell repertoires in COVID-19. Some clones are missing from TCRdb's copy, which holds only in-frame ones; the method was immunoSEQ multiplex PCR. The data show around 240,000 clones, 91% seen once. Sequenced input: PBMCs or T cells enriched from blood (not recorded which). Source of these receptors: a human donor in a cohort exposed to, infected with or recovered from COVID-19 (not recorded which). The donor label of this sample is uncertain.

In this sample, this clone turned up once. The V call is TRBV6-5, the J call TRBJ1-4, with 8 nucleotides matching TRBD1. The CDR3 length is 14 residues. V lost 5 bases and J lost 8; bases outside the gene matches: 7. Germline V CDR1 and CDR2: MNHEY, SVGAGI. This CDR3 is CASSKGQVEEKLFF. CDR3 DNA sequence: TGTGCCAGCAGTAAGGGACAGGTGGAGGAAAAACTGTTTTTT.

The chain is built from TRBV25-1 and TRBJ1-3; D is unclear. Germline V CDR1 and CDR2: MGHDK, SYGVNS. This CDR3 has 11 residues. V was trimmed by 5 bases and J by 10 bases, leaving 9 bases between them. CDR3 protein: CASSIGATIYF. In DNA, the CDR3 is TGTGCCAGCAGTATAGGAGCTACCATATATTTT.

The genes are TRBV7-8 and TRBJ1-2; weak D call: TRBD1 (6 bases). Germline CDR1 SGHVS, CDR2 FQNEAQ. Trimming removed 2 bases at V and 4 bases at J, with 17 bases between. This CDR3 spans 16 amino acids. CDR3 sequence reads: CASSLLRDTLSYGYTF. CDR3 sequence (DNA): TGTGCCAGCAGCTTATTACGGGACACCCTATCCTATGGCTACACCTTC.

The chain couples TRBV5-1 to TRBJ2-7; TRBD1 agrees at 9 bases. The junction had 10 bases not matched to a gene; V was cut back by 7 bases and J by 5 bases. The CDR3 has 14 residues. The V gene's germline CDR1 is SGHRS and CDR2 YFSETQ. The DNA of the CDR3 is TGCGCCAGCGGAAGAGGGACAGGGAGGGACGAGCAGTACTTC. It specifies CASGRGTGRDEQYF.

This chain uses TRBV24-1 with TRBJ2-1; 13 bases are a match to TRBD2. Per the germline V gene, CDR1 is KGHDR and CDR2 is SFDVKD. The CDR3 loop spans 17 amino acids. Losses at the gene ends were 3 bases for V and 4 bases for J; bases not matched to a gene: 5. In nucleotides, the CDR3 is TGTGCCACCAGTGATCAGGGACTAGCGGGGCCGTACAATGAGCAGTTCTTC. It translates to CATSDQGLAGPYNEQFF.